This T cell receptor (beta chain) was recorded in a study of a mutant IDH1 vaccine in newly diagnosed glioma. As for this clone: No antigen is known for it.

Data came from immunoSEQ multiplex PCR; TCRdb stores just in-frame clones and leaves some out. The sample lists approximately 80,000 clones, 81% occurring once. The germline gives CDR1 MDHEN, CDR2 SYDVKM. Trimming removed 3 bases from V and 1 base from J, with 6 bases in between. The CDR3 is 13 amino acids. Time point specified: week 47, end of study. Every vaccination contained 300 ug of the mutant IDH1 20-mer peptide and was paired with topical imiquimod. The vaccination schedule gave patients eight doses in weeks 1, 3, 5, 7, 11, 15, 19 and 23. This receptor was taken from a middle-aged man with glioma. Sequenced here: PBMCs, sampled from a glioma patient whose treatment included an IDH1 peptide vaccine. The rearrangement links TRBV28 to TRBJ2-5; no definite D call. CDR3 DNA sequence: TGTGCCAGCAGTTTGGGTCTCCAAGAGACCCAGTACTTC. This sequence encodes CASSLGLQETQYF.